A selection of T cell receptor beta chains follows, all from one sample in a study of T cell responses to AZD1222 COVID-19 vaccine. The assay was immunoSEQ multiplex PCR, and TCRdb's table has in-frame clones only and misses some. The table shows about 120,000 clones, with around 90% occurring only once. The sample was peripheral blood, taken 28 days after the second AZD1222 dose. The receptors derive from an adult who received the AZD1222 COVID-19 vaccine. CDR3s include the opening cysteine and the closing phenylalanine or tryptophan.

J: TRBJ2-7; V: TRBV5-1; CDR3: CASSPVRDEQYF
J: TRBJ1-6; V: TRBV7-9; CDR3: CASSFREANSPLHF
J: TRBJ2-5; V: TRBV28; CDR3: CASSLWGSGNQETQYF
J: TRBJ1-6; V: TRBV10-3; CDR3: CAIRGSGNSPLHF
J: TRBJ2-7; V: TRBV7-9; CDR3: CASSLAGTGGHKKYF
J: TRBJ2-5; V: TRBV6-5; CDR3: CASHLAGGFGTQYF
J: TRBJ2-5; V: TRBV15; CDR3: CATSRQGGGETQYF
J: TRBJ2-2; V: TRBV20-1; CDR3: CSARVHGELFF
J: TRBJ1-1; V: TRBV19; CDR3: CASSLGTMNTEAFF
J: TRBJ2-1; V: TRBV5-4; CDR3: CASSLQYEQFF
J: TRBJ1-4; V: TRBV5-1; CDR3: CASSLGDATNEKLFF
J: TRBJ2-5; V: TRBV7-6; CDR3: CASSFQYSRAETQYF
J: TRBJ1-1; V: TRBV5-1; CDR3: CASSSGFRTEAFF
J: TRBJ1-2; V: TRBV13; CDR3: CASSPGLEGMRYGYTF
J: TRBJ1-1; V: TRBV6-5; CDR3: CAVTTGNTEAFF
J: TRBJ2-2; V: TRBV9; CDR3: CASSGPTGAGSPPSNTGELFF
J: TRBJ1-2; V: TRBV18; CDR3: CASSPQAVLNYGYTF
J: TRBJ1-5; V: TRBV28; CDR3: CASSGQGPSNQPQHF
J: TRBJ2-3; V: TRBV6-5; CDR3: CASSYRGQGATDTQYF
J: TRBJ1-4; V: TRBV27; CDR3: CASSLTTKEKLFF
J: TRBJ1-5; V: TRBV7-9; CDR3: CASSPGSNQPQHF
J: TRBJ1-1; V: TRBV7-9; CDR3: CASTLGMSGVKTEAFF
J: TRBJ2-1; V: TRBV6-1; CDR3: CASSESGQGYNEQFF
J: TRBJ1-1; V: TRBV28; CDR3: CASSWESAESTEAFF
J: TRBJ1-6; V: TRBV5-1; CDR3: CASSLEGVRSPLHF
J: TRBJ2-6; V: TRBV19; CDR3: CASSIDRGSGANVLTF
J: TRBJ2-5; V: TRBV4-1; CDR3: CASSQAFLAQETQYF
J: TRBJ2-7; V: TRBV18; CDR3: CASSPNQGFGEQYF